Following are 19 T cell receptor beta chains from one sample sequenced in a study of blood T cell repertoires in COVID-19. Generated by immunoSEQ multiplex PCR, the TCRdb table keeps only in-frame clones and is missing some. The table has under 200,000 clones, more than 70% seen once. The sequencing sample was made of peripheral blood. The receptors originated from a man aged 40-55 years with active or convalescent COVID-19.

This clone was picked up a small number of times. The CDR3 DNA reads as TGTGCCAGCAGTTTAGCGCTGGGCGAACAACTGTTTTTT. It codes for CASSLALGEQLFF. V and J are TRBV12-3 or TRBV12-4 and TRBJ1-4; D not certain. V was trimmed by 0 bases and J by 12 bases, leaving 11 bases between them. This CDR3 spans 13 amino acids.

This clone was counted once. The V gene is TRBV10-3, the J gene TRBJ2-7; tentative D call: TRBD2 (7 bases). Germline-derived CDR1 and CDR2 are ENHRY and SYGVKD. The CDR3 is 14 amino acids. V gave up 10 bases and J gave up 5 bases, with 21 bases separating them. CDR3 residues: CATRPGGEGDEQYF. In DNA, the CDR3 is TGTGCCACACGCCCGGGCGGGGAGGGGGACGAGCAGTACTTC.

J is TRBJ1-5 and V is TRBV12-5; D uncertain. V was pared by 5 bases and J by 7 bases, with 6 bases between. The CDR3 sequence is 11 residues long. From germline, CDR1 is LGHNT and CDR2 FRNRAP. The CDR3 sequence is CASGPSQPQHF. In nucleotides, the CDR3 is TGTGCTAGTGGTCCAAGCCAGCCCCAGCATTTT.

This clone was seen a handful of times. The chain recombines TRBV5-1 with TRBJ1-4; D possibly corresponds to TRBD1 (5 bases). The CDR3 is 15 residues long. Trimming cost V 0 bases and J 4 bases, with 10 bases left between them. CDR1 SGHRS and CDR2 YFSETQ come from the germline V gene. The DNA for the CDR3 is TGCGCCAGCAGCTTGGACGGGACTGTTAATGAAAAACTGTTTTTT. It encodes CASSLDGTVNEKLFF. Supplemented by reference TRBV5-1 and TRBJ1-4, the full variable domain reads KAGVTQTPRYLIKTRGQQVTLSCSPISGHRSVSWYQQTPGQGLQFLFEYFSETQRNKGNFPGRFSGRQFSNSRSEMNVSTLELGDSALYLCASSLDGTVNEKLFFGSGTQLSVL.

The CDR3 DNA is TGTGCCACCAGCAGTGGGACTCTCCCTTACAATGAGCAGTTCTTC. As protein: CATSSGTLPYNEQFF. The chain links TRBV15 to TRBJ2-1, with a possible D match to TRBD2 (6 bases). The CDR3 has 15 residues. Germline V gives CDR1 LNHNV, CDR2 YYDKDF (reference sequence). Between the trimmed V and J ends, which lost 3 bases and 4 bases, there was a span of 13 bases. Full variable domain (outside the CDR3, taken from reference TRBV15 and TRBJ2-1): DAMVIQNPRYQVTQFGKPVTLSCSQTLNHNVMYWYQQKSSQAPKLLFHYYDKDFNNEADTPDNFQSRRPNTSFCFLDIRSPGLGDTAMYLCATSSGTLPYNEQFFGPGTRLTVL.

The V gene is TRBV6-5, the J gene TRBJ2-7; 10 nucleotides line up with TRBD1. Germline V gene lookup returns CDR1 MNHEY and CDR2 SVGAGI. With V trimmed by 2 bases and J by 0 bases, 4 bases remained unmatched. This CDR3 spans 16 amino acids. Here the CDR3 DNA reads TGTGCCAGCAGTTACAAGGGACAGGGGATCTCCTACGAGCAGTACTTC. Protein product: CASSYKGQGISYEQYF.

The chain uses TRBV29-1 and TRBJ1-1; no clear D. Trimming stripped 6 bases from V and 1 base from J, with 12 bases between. This CDR3 has 13 residues. Germline lookup yields CDR1 SQVTM and CDR2 ANQGSEA. This chain's CDR3 is CSVETRQNTEAFF. The CDR3 DNA is TGCAGCGTCGAAACCCGACAGAACACTGAAGCTTTCTTT.

This chain connects TRBV5-1 to TRBJ2-7, with a tentative D call TRBD1 (6 bases). V shed 5 bases and J shed 4 bases, with 16 bases lying between them. CDR1 is SGHRS, CDR2 YFSETQ, per germline. The CDR3 length is 14 residues. The CDR3 DNA is TGCGCCAGCAGACAGACAGGAGACAATTACGAGCAGTACTTC. Protein: CASRQTGDNYEQYF.

J is TRBJ1-1 and V is TRBV18, with TRBD1 as a possible D gene (5 bases). There are 13 residues in the CDR3. The germline V gene encodes CDR1 KGHSH and CDR2 LQKENI. Trimming cost V 7 bases and J 6 bases, with 15 bases left between them. The CDR3 is CASLRTYNAEAFF. CDR3 DNA: TGTGCCAGCTTACGGACATACAACGCTGAAGCTTTCTTT. The complete variable domain, with remaining parts taken from reference TRBV18 and TRBJ1-1, reads NAGVMQNPRHLVRRRGQEARLRCSPMKGHSHVYWYRQLPEEGLKFMVYLQKENIIDESGMPKERFSAEFPKEGPSILRIQQVVRGDSAAYFCASLRTYNAEAFFGQGTRLTVV.

V is TRBV30 and J is TRBJ1-5; 9 positions agree with TRBD1. The V and J ends lost 2 bases and 2 bases, in that order; junction bases with no gene match: 4. CDR3 size: 15 residues. Germline V gene lookup returns CDR1 GTSNPN and CDR2 SVGIG (reference sequence). Written as DNA, the CDR3 is TGTGCCTGGAGTATACGGGACAGGGGCAATCAGCCCCAGCATTTT. Residues: CAWSIRDRGNQPQHF.

This chain joins TRBV3-1 (or the pseudogene TRBV3-2) and TRBJ2-2; 10 nucleotides match TRBD2. Trimming took 2 bases from V and 5 from J; bases not matched to a gene: 5. Germline-derived CDR1 and CDR2 are LGHDT and YNNKEL (reference sequence). The CDR3 spans 16 residues. In DNA, the CDR3 is TGTGCCAGCAGCCAAAGGACTAGCGGAAGGACCGGGGAGCTGTTTTTT. It is translated as CASSQRTSGRTGELFF.

The genes are TRBV7-9 and TRBJ2-3; a possible D gene is TRBD1 (5 bases). Germline V gives CDR1 SEHNR, CDR2 FQNEAQ (reference sequence). V was clipped by 1 base and J by 3 bases, with 11 bases between them. The CDR3 spans 15 residues. CDR3 in DNA: TGTGCCAGCAGCTTAGGAAGACAGACGACAGATACGCAGTATTTT. Its protein is CASSLGRQTTDTQYF.

The rearrangement joins TRBV6-1 to TRBJ2-3; TRBD2 agrees at 10 bases. Trimming removed 4 bases from V and 6 bases from J; junction bases left unmatched: 13. The V gene's germline CDR1 is MNHNS and CDR2 SASEGT. The CDR3 extends over 17 amino acids. The CDR3 here is CASSAPPSGRLRDTQYF. CDR3 sequence (DNA): TGTGCCAGCAGTGCCCCCCCTAGCGGGAGACTTAGGGATACGCAGTATTTT.

The DNA of the CDR3 is TGTGCCAGCAGCTTCCTAGGACTAGCGGGGTCCGAGACCCAGTACTTC. Protein sequence: CASSFLGLAGSETQYF. This chain uses TRBV9 with TRBJ2-5; 12 bases align to TRBD2. Germline CDR1 reads SGDLS; CDR2 reads YYNGEE. The CDR3 spans 16 residues. V was pared by 4 bases and J by 5 bases, with 9 bases of the junction left unmatched.

The genes are TRBV11-2 and TRBJ2-7; the D gene is possibly TRBD2 (5 bases). Deletions cut 1 base from V and 2 bases from J, with 12 bases between. The CDR3 is made up of 15 amino acids. The V gene's germline CDR1 is SGHAT and CDR2 FQNNGV. As DNA, the CDR3 is TGTGCCAGCAGCTTAGCTCGCGGGTCGACCTACGAGCAGTACTTC. Amino acids: CASSLARGSTYEQYF.

This sequence joins TRBV12-3 or TRBV12-4 and TRBJ1-5; possible D gene TRBD1, 6 bases. V lost 3 bases and J 6 bases, leaving 9 bases between the germline ends. This CDR3 comprises 13 residues. CDR3 DNA: TGTGCCAGCAGTTTGGGACACAGTCAGCCCCAGCATTTT. This sequence encodes CASSLGHSQPQHF.

The rearrangement links TRBV7-2 to TRBJ2-2; 8 bases are shared with TRBD2. This CDR3 spans 19 amino acids. Per germline, CDR1 SGHTA and CDR2 FQGNSA. The V segment lost 4 bases and the J segment 0 bases; nucleotides outside the gene matches: 13. CDR3 in DNA: TGTGCCAGCAGCTCCCGGGAGGGCGGCGGGAGGCCGAACACCGGGGAGCTGTTTTTT. It encodes CASSSREGGGRPNTGELFF. Using reference TRBV7-2 and TRBJ2-2 for the parts outside the CDR3, the full variable domain is GAGVSQSPSNKVTEKGKDVELRCDPISGHTALYWYRQSLGQGLEFLIYFQGNSAPDKSGLPSDRFSAERTGGSVSTLTIQRTQQEDSAVYLCASSSREGGGRPNTGELFFGEGSRLTVL.

The chain links TRBV2 to TRBJ2-7; 12 bases line up with TRBD2. The CDR3 consists of 14 residues. Germline V gene sequence: CDR1 SNHLY, CDR2 FYNNEI. J was trimmed by 4 bases and V by 7 bases; bases with no gene match: 5. The CDR3 DNA follows: TGTGCCAGCATCCTAGCGGGAGGGCATTACGAGCAGTACTTC. Residues: CASILAGGHYEQYF.

This clone was found once. This rearrangement joins TRBV19 to TRBJ2-7; 11 positions match TRBD1. Germline-derived CDR1 and CDR2 are LNHDA and SQIVND (reference sequence). With 7 bases clipped from V and 3 bases from J, the junction kept 8 bases outside the gene matches. This CDR3 comprises 15 residues. The CDR3 reads CASTRGGTGGYEQYF. In DNA, the CDR3 is TGTGCCAGTACCCGGGGCGGGACAGGGGGCTACGAGCAGTACTTC.